This T cell receptor beta chain was captured in a study of blood T cell repertoires in COVID-19. With V trimmed by 9 bases and J by 6 bases, 10 bases remained unmatched. The CDR3 spans 15 residues. CDR1 is KGHDR, CDR2 SFDVKD, per germline. TCRdb keeps only in-frame clones here, not all; method: immunoSEQ multiplex PCR. Among about 170,000 clones, 82% were seen once, and the ten largest hold about 20%. V is TRBV24-1 and J is TRBJ2-3, with 11 bases that match TRBD2. Sequenced material: peripheral blood. This clonotype originated in a woman of 80 years or more with acute or convalescent COVID-19. The CDR3 region has the DNA TGTGCCACCCGCGGGACTAGCGGATTCGTGGATACGCAGTATTTT. This sequence encodes CATRGTSGFVDTQYF.